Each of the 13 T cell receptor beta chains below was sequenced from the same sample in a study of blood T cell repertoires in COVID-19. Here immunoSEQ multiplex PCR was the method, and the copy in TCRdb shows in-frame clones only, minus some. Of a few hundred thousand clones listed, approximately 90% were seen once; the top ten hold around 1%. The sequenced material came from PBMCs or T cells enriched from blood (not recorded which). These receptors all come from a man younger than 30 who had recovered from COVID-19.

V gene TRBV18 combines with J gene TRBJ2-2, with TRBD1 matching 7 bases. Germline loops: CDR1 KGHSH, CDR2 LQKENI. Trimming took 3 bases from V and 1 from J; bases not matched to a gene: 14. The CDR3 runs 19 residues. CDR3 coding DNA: TGTGCCAGCTCACCCCTTCCCACAGGGGCGTCCGAGAACACCGGGGAGCTGTTTTTT. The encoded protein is CASSPLPTGASENTGELFF.

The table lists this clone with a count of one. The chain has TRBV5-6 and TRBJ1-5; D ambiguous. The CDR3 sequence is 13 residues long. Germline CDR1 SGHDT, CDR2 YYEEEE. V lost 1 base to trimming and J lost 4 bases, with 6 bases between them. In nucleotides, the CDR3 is TGTGCCAGCAGCTTGAACAGAAATCAGCCCCAGCATTTT. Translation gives CASSLNRNQPQHF.

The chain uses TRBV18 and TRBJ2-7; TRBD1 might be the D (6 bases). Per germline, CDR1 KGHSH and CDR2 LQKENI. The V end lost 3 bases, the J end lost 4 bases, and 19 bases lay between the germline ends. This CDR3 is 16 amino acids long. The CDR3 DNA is TGTGCCAGCTCACCCTTGGGGGAGACAGGCGGGTACGAGCAGTACTTC. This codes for CASSPLGETGGYEQYF.

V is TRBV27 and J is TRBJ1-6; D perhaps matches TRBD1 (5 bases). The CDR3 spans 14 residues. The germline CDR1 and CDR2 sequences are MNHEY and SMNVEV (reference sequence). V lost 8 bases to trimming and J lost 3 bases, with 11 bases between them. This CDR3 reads CASRGTGYNSPLHF. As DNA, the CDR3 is TGTGCCAGCCGGGGGACGGGCTATAATTCACCCCTCCACTTT.

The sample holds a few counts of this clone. CDR3 bases: TGTGCCAGCAGCCCCCTAGCGGGGGGGCAAGATACGCAGTATTTT. Translation: CASSPLAGGQDTQYF. The rearrangement uses TRBV5-6 and TRBJ2-3, with 12 bases aligning to TRBD2. This CDR3 spans 15 amino acids. Trimming took 4 bases from V and 5 from J; bases not matched to a gene: 5. The germline V gene has CDR1 SGHDT and CDR2 YYEEEE.

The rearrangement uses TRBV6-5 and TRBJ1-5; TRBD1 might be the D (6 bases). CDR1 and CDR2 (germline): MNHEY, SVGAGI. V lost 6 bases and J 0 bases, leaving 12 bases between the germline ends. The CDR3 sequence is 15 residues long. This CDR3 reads CASRQGPYSNQPQHF. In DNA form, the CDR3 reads TGTGCCAGCAGACAGGGACCGTATAGCAATCAGCCCCAGCATTTT.

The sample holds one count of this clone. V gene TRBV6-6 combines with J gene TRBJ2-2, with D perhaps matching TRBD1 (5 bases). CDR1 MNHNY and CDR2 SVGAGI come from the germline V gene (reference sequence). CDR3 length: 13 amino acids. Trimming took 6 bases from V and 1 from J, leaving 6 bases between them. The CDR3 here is CASRGLNTGELFF. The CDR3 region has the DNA TGTGCCAGCAGGGGGCTGAACACCGGGGAGCTGTTTTTT.

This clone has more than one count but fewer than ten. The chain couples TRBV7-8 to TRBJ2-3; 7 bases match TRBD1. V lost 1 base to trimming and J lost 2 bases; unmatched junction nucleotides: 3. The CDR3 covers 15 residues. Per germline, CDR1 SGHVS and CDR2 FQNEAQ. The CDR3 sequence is CASSLDRGHTDTQYF. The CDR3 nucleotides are TGTGCCAGCAGCTTAGATAGGGGGCACACAGATACGCAGTATTTT. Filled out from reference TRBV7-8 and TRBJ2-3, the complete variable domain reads GAGVSQSPRYKVAKRGQDVALRCDPISGHVSLFWYQQALGQGPEFLTYFQNEAQLDKSGLPSDRFFAERPEGSVSTLKIQRTQQEDSAVYLCASSLDRGHTDTQYFGPGTRLTVL.

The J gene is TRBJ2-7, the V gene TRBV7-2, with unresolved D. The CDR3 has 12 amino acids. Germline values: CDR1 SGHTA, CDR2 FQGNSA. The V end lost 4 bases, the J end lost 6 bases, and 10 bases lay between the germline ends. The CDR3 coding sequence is TGTGCCAGCAGCTCCAGCGTGTCCGAGCAGTACTTC. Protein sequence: CASSSSVSEQYF.

CDR3 nucleotide sequence: TGTGCCAGCAGCCCTACTACCATACCAGGGGGATCGGGAGCTTTCTTT. Amino acid sequence: CASSPTTIPGGSGAFF. The chain uses TRBV5-4 and TRBJ1-1, with 7 bases lining up with TRBD1. In germline, CDR1 is SGHNT, CDR2 YYREEE (reference sequence). The CDR3 spans 16 residues. V trimming: 4 bases; J trimming: 10 bases; junction bases outside the gene matches: 19. The whole variable domain, filled in from reference TRBV5-4 and TRBJ1-1, reads ETGVTQSPTHLIKTRGQQVTLRCSSQSGHNTVSWYQQALGQGPQFIFQYYREEENGRGNFPPRFSGLQFPNYSSELNVNALELDDSALYLCASSPTTIPGGSGAFFGQGTRLTVV.

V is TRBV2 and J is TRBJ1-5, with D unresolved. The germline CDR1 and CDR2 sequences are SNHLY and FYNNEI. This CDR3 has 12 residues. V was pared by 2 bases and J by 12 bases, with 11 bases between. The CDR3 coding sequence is TGTGCCAGCAGTGAAAATCCGTATAGCCAGCATTTT. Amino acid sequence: CASSENPYSQHF.

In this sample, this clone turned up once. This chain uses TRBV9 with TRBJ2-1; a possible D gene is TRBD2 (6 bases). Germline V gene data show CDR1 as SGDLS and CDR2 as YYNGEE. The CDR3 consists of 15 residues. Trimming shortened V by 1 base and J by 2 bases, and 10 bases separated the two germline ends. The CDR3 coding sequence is TGTGCCAGCAGCGTATTCGGCGGGGCCTACAATGAGCAGTTCTTC. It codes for CASSVFGGAYNEQFF.

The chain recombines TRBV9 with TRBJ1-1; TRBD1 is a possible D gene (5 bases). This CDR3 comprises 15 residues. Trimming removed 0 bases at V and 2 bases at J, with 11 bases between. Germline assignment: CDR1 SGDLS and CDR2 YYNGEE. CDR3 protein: CASSVGQGVNTEAFF. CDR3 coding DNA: TGTGCCAGCAGCGTAGGGCAGGGCGTTAACACTGAAGCTTTCTTT.